The 27 T cell receptor beta chains listed next were all sequenced from one sample in a study of blood T cell repertoires in COVID-19. Profiled with immunoSEQ multiplex PCR; TCRdb holds only in-frame clones, not every one. The repertoire holds roughly 150,000 clones, around 90% seen once, with approximately 2.8% in the top ten. Sequencing was carried out using peripheral blood. These receptor sequences come from a man aged 55 to 69 with acute or convalescent COVID-19.

The chain carries TRBV11-2 and TRBJ2-1; D ambiguous. Germline lookup yields CDR1 SGHAT and CDR2 FQNNGV. This CDR3 is 18 amino acids long. Trimming stripped 5 bases from V and 0 bases from J, with 20 bases between. The CDR3 sequence is CASSPLLFDSSSYNEQFF. The CDR3 region has the DNA TGTGCCAGCAGCCCCCTCCTTTTCGACTCGAGCTCCTACAATGAGCAGTTCTTC.

V usage is TRBV24-1 and J usage is TRBJ2-1; 8 bases are a match to TRBD1. This CDR3 region has 16 residues. Germline V lookup: CDR1 KGHDR, CDR2 SFDVKD. Losses at the gene ends were 4 bases for V and 6 bases for J; bases not matched to a gene: 10. CDR3 protein: CATSDTDRGRFNEQFF. The DNA for the CDR3 is TGTGCCACCAGTGACACTGACAGGGGAAGGTTCAATGAGCAGTTCTTC.

The chain employs TRBV5-5 and TRBJ1-6, with D possibly matching TRBD1 (6 bases). Trimming removed 7 bases from V and 8 bases from J, with 10 bases in between. The CDR3 contains 12 residues. Per the germline V gene, CDR1 is SGHKS and CDR2 is YYEKEE (reference sequence). CDR3 loop: CASGSGDSPLHF. The DNA for the CDR3 is TGTGCCAGCGGGTCAGGGGATTCACCCCTCCACTTT.

CDR3 region: CASSSLTRPGDTQYF. As DNA, the CDR3 is TGTGCCAGCAGCTCCCTAACACGGCCGGGAGATACGCAGTATTTT. The chain joins TRBV7-2 to TRBJ2-3; D is undetermined. This CDR3 is 15 amino acids long. Per germline, CDR1 SGHTA and CDR2 FQGNSA. The germline V and J ends were trimmed by 4 bases and 5 bases, with 16 bases remaining between them.

The chain couples TRBV5-4 to TRBJ2-1, with a weak D call TRBD2 (5 bases). V was trimmed by 0 bases and J by 4 bases, leaving 11 bases between them. The CDR3 contains 15 residues. Per the germline V gene, CDR1 is SGHNT and CDR2 is YYREEE (reference sequence). CDR3 nucleotide sequence: TGTGCCAGCAGCTTGGTGGGGAGCTTTTACAATGAGCAGTTCTTC. It specifies CASSLVGSFYNEQFF.

The V gene is TRBV7-9, the J gene TRBJ2-5; 8 bases map to TRBD1. The ends lost 4 bases at V and 5 bases at J; junction bases unmatched: 9. CDR1 is SEHNR and CDR2 is FQNEAQ in the germline V gene (reference sequence). The CDR3 length is 15 residues. The CDR3 protein is CASSYPRGRLETQYF. In DNA, the CDR3 is TGTGCCAGCAGCTATCCCAGGGGGCGCTTGGAGACCCAGTACTTC.

This clone was recorded only once. This chain joins TRBV7-8 and TRBJ1-2; 8 bases match TRBD1. The CDR3 totals 13 residues. Losses at the gene ends were 5 bases for V and 8 bases for J; bases not matched to a gene: 7. In germline, CDR1 is SGHVS, CDR2 FQNEAQ. CDR3: CASSPTGVWGYTF. In DNA, the CDR3 is TGTGCCAGCAGCCCGACAGGGGTTTGGGGCTACACCTTC.

The chain links TRBV18 to TRBJ1-3; D might be TRBD1 (6 bases). The CDR3 runs to 15 residues. Trimming stripped 3 bases from V and 1 base from J, with 10 bases between. The V gene's germline CDR1 is KGHSH and CDR2 LQKENI. CDR3 sequence reads: CASSPGQRSGNTIYF. The CDR3 DNA follows: TGTGCCAGCTCACCGGGACAAAGATCTGGAAACACCATATATTTT.

J is TRBJ1-2 and V is TRBV7-8; D unresolved. The CDR3 is 11 residues long. Germline CDR1 is SGHVS and CDR2 is FQNEAQ. The germline V and J ends were trimmed by 5 bases and 7 bases, with 8 bases remaining between them. CDR3 sequence reads: CASSPSIGYTF. The CDR3 nucleotides read TGTGCCAGCAGCCCCTCTATTGGCTACACCTTC.

The chain uses TRBV27 and TRBJ2-1; 9 bases are shared with TRBD2. CDR1 is MNHEY, CDR2 SMNVEV, per germline (reference sequence). The CDR3 totals 14 residues. The J segment lost 5 bases and the V segment lost 6 bases, leaving 5 bases of the junction unmatched. The CDR3 DNA follows: TGTGCCAGCAGGAGGCGGGGGGGCCACAATGAGCAGTTCTTC. It yields the protein CASRRRGGHNEQFF.

The rearrangement uses TRBV30 and TRBJ1-3; 8 nucleotides line up with TRBD1. The CDR3 has 15 amino acids. Germline V gives CDR1 GTSNPN, CDR2 SVGIG (reference sequence). V shed 5 bases, J shed 3 bases, and the junction held 9 bases outside the gene matches. CDR3 sequence: CAWAGQGSIGNTIYF. CDR3 DNA sequence: TGTGCCTGGGCTGGACAGGGTTCTATTGGAAACACCATATATTTT. The whole variable domain, remainder taken from reference TRBV30 and TRBJ1-3, is SQTIHQWPATLVQPVGSPLSLECTVEGTSNPNLYWYRQAAGRGLQLLFYSVGIGQISSEVPQNLSASRPQDRQFILSSKKLLLSDSGFYLCAWAGQGSIGNTIYFGEGSWLTVV.

The chain links TRBV9 to TRBJ2-3, with a possible D match to TRBD2 (6 bases). The V and J ends lost 0 bases and 2 bases respectively, with 13 bases between them. The CDR3 covers 16 residues. CDR1 SGDLS and CDR2 YYNGEE come from the germline V gene. For the CDR3, the DNA is TGTGCCAGCAGCGTAGGCGGACTACCCGCCACAGATACGCAGTATTTT. Translation: CASSVGGLPATDTQYF.

This clone was recorded only once. The J gene is TRBJ1-6, the V gene TRBV10-2, with a possible D match to TRBD1 (5 bases). In germline, CDR1 is WSHSY, CDR2 SAAADI. There are 14 residues in the CDR3. The V gene lost 0 bases and the J gene lost 9 bases, with 9 bases spanning the gap. CDR3 sequence reads: CASSESGVSSPLHF. The CDR3 DNA follows: TGCGCCAGCAGTGAGTCAGGGGTGAGTTCACCCCTCCACTTT.

The chain joins TRBV18 to TRBJ2-7, with 9 bases lining up with TRBD2. The CDR3 is made up of 17 amino acids. The V gene end was trimmed by 2 bases and the J gene end by 4 bases; junction bases not matched to a gene: 12. Germline CDR1 KGHSH, CDR2 LQKENI. CDR3 loop: CASSPIKVRGGAYEQYF. CDR3 in DNA: TGTGCCAGCTCACCAATTAAGGTTCGCGGGGGGGCTTACGAGCAGTACTTC. The whole variable domain, remainder taken from reference TRBV18 and TRBJ2-7, is NAGVMQNPRHLVRRRGQEARLRCSPMKGHSHVYWYRQLPEEGLKFMVYLQKENIIDESGMPKERFSAEFPKEGPSILRIQQVVRGDSAAYFCASSPIKVRGGAYEQYFGPGTRLTVT.

This rearrangement joins TRBV20-1 to TRBJ2-7; D is undetermined. Germline V gives CDR1 DFQATT, CDR2 SNEGSKA (reference sequence). V was trimmed by 3 bases and J by 3 bases, leaving 6 bases between them. The CDR3 consists of 11 residues. DNA of the CDR3: TGCAGTGCTAGTCCAAACTACGAGCAGTACTTC. Its translation: CSASPNYEQYF.

The chain uses TRBV18 and TRBJ2-3; tentatively, D is TRBD1 (6 bases). Germline CDR1 is KGHSH and CDR2 is LQKENI. V lost 4 bases to trimming and J lost 3 bases, with 17 bases between them. The CDR3 is 16 residues long. CDR3 sequence: CASSLPEHQGTDTQYF. CDR3 bases: TGTGCCAGCTCACTGCCGGAGCACCAGGGGACAGATACGCAGTATTTT.

The V call is TRBV2, the J call TRBJ1-2; D is undetermined. Germline V gene data show CDR1 as SNHLY and CDR2 as FYNNEI. V was clipped by 7 bases and J by 8 bases, with 20 bases between them. This CDR3 contains 14 residues. CDR3 in DNA: TGTGCCAGCACCGTTACCTTTAACTATTACGGCTACACCTTC. Its protein product is CASTVTFNYYGYTF.

The chain joins TRBV29-1 to TRBJ2-1, with D perhaps TRBD2 (6 bases). Per the germline V gene, CDR1 is SQVTM and CDR2 is ANQGSEA. Trimming removed 7 bases at V and 4 bases at J, with 8 bases between. The CDR3 spans 11 residues. The DNA of the CDR3 is TGCAGCGCCGGGACTTACAATGAGCAGTTCTTC. Translation: CSAGTYNEQFF.

The rearrangement joins TRBV6-5 to TRBJ1-5, with D perhaps TRBD1 (6 bases). Germline lookup yields CDR1 MNHEY and CDR2 SVGAGI. The ends were cut back, 6 bases at V and 3 bases at J, with 9 bases in the middle. The CDR3 runs to 13 residues. As DNA, the CDR3 is TGTGCCAGCAGAACAGGGAACAATCAGCCCCAGCATTTT. Translated, it gives CASRTGNNQPQHF.

This clone has a single count. This chain joins TRBV23-1 and TRBJ1-2; unclear D gene. TRBV23-1 qualifies as an ORF whose function is uncertain. The V end lost 0 bases, the J end lost 3 bases, and 8 bases lay between the germline ends. The CDR3 runs to 14 residues. Here the CDR3 DNA reads TGCGCCAGCAGTCAATCGGTCAGTCACTATGGCTACACCTTC. Amino acid sequence: CASSQSVSHYGYTF.

This CDR3 is CASSPTGGRGGGYTF. CDR3 in DNA: TGTGCCAGCAGCCCCACGGGAGGCCGGGGCGGGGGCTACACCTTC. This sequence joins TRBV7-9 and TRBJ1-2, with TRBD1 as a possible D gene (5 bases). Germline values: CDR1 SEHNR, CDR2 FQNEAQ (reference sequence). The CDR3 length is 15 residues. Trimming pared 5 bases from V and 8 bases from J, leaving 21 bases between. The full variable domain, its missing parts supplied by reference TRBV7-9 and TRBJ1-2, is DTGVSQNPRHKITKRGQNVTFRCDPISEHNRLYWYRQTLGQGPEFLTYFQNEAQLEKSRLLSDRFSAERPKGSFSTLEIQRTEQGDSAMYLCASSPTGGRGGGYTFGSGTRLTVV.

The rearrangement links TRBV15 to TRBJ1-5; D possibly corresponds to TRBD1 (6 bases). The germline V gene encodes CDR1 LNHNV and CDR2 YYDKDF (reference sequence). V was shortened by 1 base and J by 1 base, with 8 bases between the two germline ends. The CDR3 runs 15 residues. The CDR3 nucleotides read TGTGCCACCAGCAGAGGAACAGGGAGCAATCAGCCCCAGCATTTT. This encodes CATSRGTGSNQPQHF.

About this clone: The junction departs from germline at one end; a sequencing error may be responsible. The chain links TRBV7-9 to TRBJ1-2, with 12 bases lining up with TRBD1. Germline V lookup: CDR1 SEHNR, CDR2 FQNEAQ (reference sequence). The CDR3 extends over 15 amino acids. As DNA, the CDR3 is TGTGCCAGCAGCCCGGGACAGGGGGCAGTCTATGGCTGCACCTTC. Residues: CASSPGQGAVYGCTF. Filled out from reference TRBV7-9 and TRBJ1-2, the complete variable domain reads DTGVSQNPRHKITKRGQNVTFRCDPISEHNRLYWYRQTLGQGPEFLTYFQNEAQLEKSRLLSDRFSAERPKGSFSTLEIQRTEQGDSAMYLCASSPGQGAVYGCTFGSGTRLTVV.

The chain is built from TRBV10-2 and TRBJ2-7; 7 nucleotides agree with TRBD2. Germline V gene data show CDR1 as WSHSY and CDR2 as SAAADI. This CDR3 has 14 residues. The CDR3 DNA reads as TGCGCAACAGCGGCGGGAGCCAGCTCCTACGAGCAGTACTTC. This translates into CATAAGASSYEQYF.

As concerns this clone: The sample has other DNA sequences that encode this CDR3 too. This chain connects TRBV18 to TRBJ1-5, with TRBD1 matching over 9 bases. The CDR3 length is 14 residues. After removal of 3 bases from V and 7 bases from J, the junction contained 4 bases not matched to a gene. Germline CDR1 and CDR2: KGHSH and LQKENI. This CDR3 is CASSPRQGDQPQHF. CDR3 nucleotide sequence: TGTGCCAGCTCACCGAGACAGGGGGACCAGCCCCAGCATTTT.

This clone turned up a few times. The chain carries TRBV6-2 or TRBV6-3 and TRBJ1-5; D is perhaps TRBD1 (6 bases). CDR1 is MNHEY, CDR2 SVGEGT, per germline. The CDR3 extends over 16 amino acids. Deletions cut 0 bases from V and 2 bases from J, with 11 bases between. CDR3 amino acids: CASSYSIRGGNQPQHF. The CDR3, as DNA: TGTGCCAGCAGTTACTCGATCAGGGGCGGCAATCAGCCCCAGCATTTT.

V gene TRBV11-3 combines with J gene TRBJ1-1, with a weak D call TRBD1 (5 bases). The CDR3 length is 13 residues. Germline CDR1 is SGHNT and CDR2 is YENEEA. The V end lost 0 bases, the J end lost 4 bases, and 6 bases lay between the germline ends. In DNA form, the CDR3 reads TGTGCCAGCAGCTTAGACGGGGGCACTGAAGCTTTCTTT. Encoded protein: CASSLDGGTEAFF.